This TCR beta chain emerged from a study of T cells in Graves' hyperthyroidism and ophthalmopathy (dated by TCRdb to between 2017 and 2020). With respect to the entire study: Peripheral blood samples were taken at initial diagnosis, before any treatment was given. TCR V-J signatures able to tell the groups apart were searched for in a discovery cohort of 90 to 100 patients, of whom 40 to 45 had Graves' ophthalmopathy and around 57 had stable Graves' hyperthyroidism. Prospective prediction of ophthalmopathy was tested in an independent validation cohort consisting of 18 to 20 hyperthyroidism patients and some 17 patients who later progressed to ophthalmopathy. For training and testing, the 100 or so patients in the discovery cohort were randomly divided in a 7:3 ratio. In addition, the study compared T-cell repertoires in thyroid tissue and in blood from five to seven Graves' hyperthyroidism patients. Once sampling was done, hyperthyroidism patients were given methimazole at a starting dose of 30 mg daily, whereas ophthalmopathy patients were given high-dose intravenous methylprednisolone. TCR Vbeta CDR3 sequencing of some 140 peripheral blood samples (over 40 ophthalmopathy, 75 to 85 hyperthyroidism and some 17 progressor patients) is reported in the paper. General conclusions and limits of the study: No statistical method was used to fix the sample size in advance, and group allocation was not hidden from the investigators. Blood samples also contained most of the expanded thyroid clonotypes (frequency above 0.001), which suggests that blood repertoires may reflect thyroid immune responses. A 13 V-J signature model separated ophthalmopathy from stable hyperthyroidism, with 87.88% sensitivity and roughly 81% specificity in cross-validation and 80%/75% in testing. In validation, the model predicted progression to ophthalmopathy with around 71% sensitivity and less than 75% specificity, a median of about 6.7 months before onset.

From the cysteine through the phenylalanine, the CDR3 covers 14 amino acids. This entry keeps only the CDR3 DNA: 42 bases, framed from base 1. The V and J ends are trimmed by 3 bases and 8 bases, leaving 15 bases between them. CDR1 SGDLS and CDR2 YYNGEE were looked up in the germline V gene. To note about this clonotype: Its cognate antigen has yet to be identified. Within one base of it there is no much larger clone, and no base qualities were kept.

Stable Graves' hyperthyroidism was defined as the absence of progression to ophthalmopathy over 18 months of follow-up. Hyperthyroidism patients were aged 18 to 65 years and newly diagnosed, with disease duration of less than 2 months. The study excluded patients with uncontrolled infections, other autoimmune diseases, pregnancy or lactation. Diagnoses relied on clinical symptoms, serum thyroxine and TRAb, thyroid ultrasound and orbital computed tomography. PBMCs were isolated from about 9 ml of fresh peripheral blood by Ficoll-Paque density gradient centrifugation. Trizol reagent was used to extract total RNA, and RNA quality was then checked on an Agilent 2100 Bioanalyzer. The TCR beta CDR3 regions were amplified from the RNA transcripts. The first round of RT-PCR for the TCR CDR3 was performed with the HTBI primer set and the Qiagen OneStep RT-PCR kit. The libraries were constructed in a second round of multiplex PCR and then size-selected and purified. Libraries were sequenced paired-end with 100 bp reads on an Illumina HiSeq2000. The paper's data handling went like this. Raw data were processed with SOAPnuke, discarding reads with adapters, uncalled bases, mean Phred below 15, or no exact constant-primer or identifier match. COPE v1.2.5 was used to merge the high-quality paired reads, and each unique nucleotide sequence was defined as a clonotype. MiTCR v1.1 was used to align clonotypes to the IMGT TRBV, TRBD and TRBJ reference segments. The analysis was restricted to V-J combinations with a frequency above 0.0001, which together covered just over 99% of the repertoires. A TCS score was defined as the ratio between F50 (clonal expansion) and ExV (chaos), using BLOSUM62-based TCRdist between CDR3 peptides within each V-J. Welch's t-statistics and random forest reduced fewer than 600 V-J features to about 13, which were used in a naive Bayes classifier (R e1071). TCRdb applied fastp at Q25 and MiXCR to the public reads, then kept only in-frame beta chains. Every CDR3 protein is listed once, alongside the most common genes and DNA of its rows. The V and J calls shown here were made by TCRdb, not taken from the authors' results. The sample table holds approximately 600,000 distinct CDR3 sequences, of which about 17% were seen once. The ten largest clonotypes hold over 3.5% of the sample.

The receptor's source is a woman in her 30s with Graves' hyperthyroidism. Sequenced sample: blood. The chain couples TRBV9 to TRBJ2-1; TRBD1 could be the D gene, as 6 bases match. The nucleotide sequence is TGTGCCAGCAGCGCAGGGGCAGGGCATGATGAGCAGTTCTTC. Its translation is CASSAGAGHDEQFF.